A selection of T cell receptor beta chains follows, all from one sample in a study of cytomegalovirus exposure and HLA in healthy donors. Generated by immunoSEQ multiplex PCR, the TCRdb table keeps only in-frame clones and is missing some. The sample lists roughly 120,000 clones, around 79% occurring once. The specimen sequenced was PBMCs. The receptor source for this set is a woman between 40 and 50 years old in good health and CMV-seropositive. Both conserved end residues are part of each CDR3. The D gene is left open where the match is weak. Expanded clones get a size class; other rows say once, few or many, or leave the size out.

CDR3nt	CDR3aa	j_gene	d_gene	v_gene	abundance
TGTGCCAGCAGTGACACAGGGGCGCTGGGGGAGACCCAGTACTTC	CASSDTGALGETQYF	TRBJ2-5	TRBD1	TRBV6-4	-
TGTGCCAGCAGCCACGCGGGGCTGGGTGGGGAGCAGTACTTC	CASSHAGLGGEQYF	TRBJ2-7	-	TRBV4-2	-
TGTGCCAGCAGCCAAGATCTGGCGGGATCCGCAGATACGCAGTATTTT	CASSQDLAGSADTQYF	TRBJ2-3	-	TRBV4-2	medium-sized
TGTGCCAGCAGCTTACAGGAGGTGGGCTCCTATAATTCACCCCTCCACTTT	CASSLQEVGSYNSPLHF	TRBJ1-6	-	TRBV7-2	-
TGTGCCAGCGGCGACAGGGTGGACGAGCAGTACTTC	CASGDRVDEQYF	TRBJ2-7	TRBD1	TRBV6-5	few
TGTGCCAGCAGTTCCCGAGGGGGGGCGAGAACTGAAGCTTTCTTT	CASSSRGGARTEAFF	TRBJ1-1	-	TRBV28	-
TGTGCCAGCAGCTTAGTGGCGGGAGGGCCGCAAGAGACCCAGTACTTC	CASSLVAGGPQETQYF	TRBJ2-5	TRBD2	TRBV7-2	-
TGTGCCAGCAGCTTGGTGTCAGGGTACTACGAGCAGTACTTC	CASSLVSGYYEQYF	TRBJ2-7	-	TRBV5-6	few
TGTGCCAGCAGTTCCGCGGCCTCCTACGAGCAGTACTTC	CASSSAASYEQYF	TRBJ2-7	-	TRBV2	-
TGTGCCAGCAGCGTAGGTTGGGGCGGAGAGACCCAGTACTTC	CASSVGWGGETQYF	TRBJ2-5	-	TRBV9	-
TGTGCCAGCAGTGACCGGGACAGGGGTTCCCCATGGGGCTACACCTTC	CASSDRDRGSPWGYTF	TRBJ1-2	TRBD1	TRBV27	-
TGTGCCAGCAGGAGATCGGACAGTCTAATCCCCCACGAGCAGTACTTC	CASRRSDSLIPHEQYF	TRBJ2-7	-	TRBV7-2	-
TGCGCCAGCAGCTTGGAAACAGAGAACACTGAAGCTTTCTTT	CASSLETENTEAFF	TRBJ1-1	-	TRBV5-1	-
TGTGCCTGGCGCCGGGACAGTTTCTACGAGCAGTACTTC	CAWRRDSFYEQYF	TRBJ2-7	TRBD1	TRBV30	-
TGTGCCAGCAGTTTATCCGGCGGGGGGGATACGCAGTATTTT	CASSLSGGGDTQYF	TRBJ2-3	TRBD2	TRBV28	few
TGTGCCAGCAGCGTAAAAAGGACAGGGGGAACCTCTGGGGCCAACGTCCTGACTTTC	CASSVKRTGGTSGANVLTF	TRBJ2-6	TRBD1	TRBV9	-